This T cell receptor beta chain originates from a study of blood T cell repertoires in COVID-19. TCRdb's copy holds only in-frame clones and misses some; the assay was immunoSEQ multiplex PCR. The sample lists roughly 160,000 clones, around 74% occurring once. This clone was counted a few times. Trimming cost V 9 bases and J 0 bases; bases outside gene matches: 8. This CDR3 has 15 residues. In germline, CDR1 is SNHLY, CDR2 FYNNEI. The specimen was peripheral blood. The receptor comes from an elderly woman with acute or convalescent COVID-19. This chain joins TRBV2 and TRBJ2-1; 7 bases line up with TRBD1. CDR3: CASFRDRVSYNEQFF. The CDR3 DNA reads TGTGCCAGTTTCCGAGACAGGGTCTCCTACAATGAGCAGTTCTTC.